This record looks at one T cell receptor (beta chain) sequence and its context. Its antigen is as yet unknown. The data were taken from a study of shared clonotypes between healthy human individuals. Findings and caveats of the study: The diversity represented, both genetic and in exposure history, was limited by few donors. Non-shared clonotypes displayed generation probabilities falling below those of clonotypes present in all four donors.

The CDR3 length is 17 residues. The V segment lost 4 bases and the J segment 2 bases; nucleotides outside the gene matches: 14. Germline V gene data show CDR1 as SGHTA and CDR2 as FQGTGA. The input for sorted-subset replicate PCRs was around 0.2 ug DNA, around 30,000 T cell genomes. Libraries were prepared by immunoSEQ multiplex PCR; TCRdb keeps only in-frame clonotypes and omits some of them. The top ten clones hold 0.13% of a sample with about 2 million clones, 85% to 95% of them seen once. Splitting the CD4+ cells yielded a CD45RA+ naive subset and a CD45RA-negative memory subset. The V call is TRBV7-3, the J call TRBJ2-7; the match to TRBD1 covers 7 bases. The specimen was naive CD4+ T cells sorted from blood. Sample subset: CD45RA+ positively selected. This TCR came from a man aged 18 to 30 in good health. DNA for the CDR3: TGTGCCAGCAGCTCTACCGGAATCTCGACAGGGACCTACGAGCAGTACTTC. Translating it yields CASSSTGISTGTYEQYF.